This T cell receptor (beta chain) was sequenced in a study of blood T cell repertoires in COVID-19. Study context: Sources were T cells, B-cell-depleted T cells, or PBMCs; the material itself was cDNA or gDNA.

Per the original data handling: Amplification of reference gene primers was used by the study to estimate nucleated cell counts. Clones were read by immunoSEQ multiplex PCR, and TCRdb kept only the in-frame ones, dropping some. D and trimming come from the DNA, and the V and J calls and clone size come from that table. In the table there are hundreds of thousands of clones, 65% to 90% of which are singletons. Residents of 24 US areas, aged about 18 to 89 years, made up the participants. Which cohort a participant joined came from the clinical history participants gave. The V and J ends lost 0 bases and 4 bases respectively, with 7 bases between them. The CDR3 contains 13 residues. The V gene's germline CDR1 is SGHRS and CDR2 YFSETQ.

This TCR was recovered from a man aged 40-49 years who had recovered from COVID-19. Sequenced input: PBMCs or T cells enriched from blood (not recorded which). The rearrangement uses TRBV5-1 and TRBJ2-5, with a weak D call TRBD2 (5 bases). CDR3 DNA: TGCGCCAGCAGCTTGGACGCGGGAGAGACCCAGTACTTC. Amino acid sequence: CASSLDAGETQYF.